This TCR beta chain stems from a study of blood T cell repertoires in COVID-19 (dated by TCRdb to 2018 to 2020). As for the study more broadly: Samples covering the acute and convalescent phases of COVID-19 were provided by collaborators in the United States, Italy and Spain. The dataset comprised deeply sampled blood TCRbeta repertoires from subjects exposed to, actively infected with, or recovered from COVID-19. The repertoires were made available in a free public database intended to serve as a resource for research on the immune response to SARS-CoV-2. HLA class I and class II types, where available, came from metadata supplied by the sample provider rather than from assay-based typing. The samples were drawn from the first 160 participants of the ongoing ImmuneRACE study and from some 1,300 subjects provided by 6 global collaborators. Sample metadata almost always included a de-identified subject ID, COVID-19 status, age in years and sex. The prospective study material was composed of cDNA or gDNA derived from T cells, B-cell-depleted T cells, or PBMCs. Study-wide findings and limitations: Clinical and demographic metadata were provided uncurated, with the amount varying by source and participant.

The CDR1 and CDR2 encoded by the germline V gene are KGHSH and LQKENI. Between the V and J ends, shortened by 2 bases and 1 base respectively, the junction contains 15 bases. The CDR3 runs 17 residues from the cysteine to the phenylalanine. The read is trimmed to its CDR3 DNA, 51 bases read in frame from base 1. TCRbeta CDR3 regions were amplified from genomic DNA using the immunoSEQ Assay, a bias-controlled multiplex PCR. In the source study's methods: The number of nucleated cells in each sample was estimated by amplification of reference gene primers within the assay. To quantify the absolute abundance of each unique TCRbeta CDR3 rearrangement, sequence reads were collapsed and filtered. For each sample, productive Simpson clonality was calculated by taking the square root of Simpson's diversity index across productive rearrangements. Entries here come from immuneACCESS through TCRdb and include only in-frame sequences with V and J called. Some clones fail to appear in such tables; in the studies checked, an unresolved V gene covers under half of the shortfall, and the cause of the remainder is unknown. That table is the source of V, J and clone size, and D and trimming were worked out from the DNA. The sample has around 170,000 clones on record, approximately 80% of them singletons. 2.5% to 3.5% of the sample lies in the top ten.

Collaborating institutions collected whole blood in K2EDTA tubes following their own protocols. For TCRbeta analysis, collaborator samples were shipped as frozen whole blood, as isolated PBMCs, or as DNA extracted from either sample type. Worth noting for this clone: The antigen it recognizes is unknown. No base qualities exist here, and no much larger clone lies one base off it.

Source material: peripheral blood. The chain joins TRBV18 to TRBJ2-4; the D gene is perhaps TRBD1, on 5 matching bases. This clonotype was sampled from a woman aged 55-70 years with acute or convalescent COVID-19. The CDR3 protein is CASSPTPRDGAKNIQYF. The sequence in DNA is TGTGCCAGCTCACCAACTCCCAGGGATGGGGCCAAAAACATTCAGTACTTC.